This T cell receptor beta chain appears in the sequencing data of a study of T cells in localized non-small cell lung cancer. Broader study findings: The study found T cell clonality highest in uninvolved adjacent lung, above tumor.

TCRdb's copy holds only in-frame clones and misses some; the assay was immunoSEQ multiplex PCR. The sample gives 70,000 to 95,000 clones, more than 75% of which show up once; approximately 4% is in the top ten. Details on this clone: Its antigen is not known.

Trimming stripped 1 base from V and 0 bases from J, with 10 bases between. The CDR3 totals 17 residues. The germline gives CDR1 MNHEY, CDR2 SMNVEV (reference sequence). The TCR was taken from a woman aged 40 to 75 with stage II squamous cell lung carcinoma. The sample in question was PBMCs, obtained before any cancer treatment. The rearrangement joins TRBV27 to TRBJ2-6; tentatively, D is TRBD2 (6 bases). CDR3 protein: CASSLLPGSSGANVLTF. The CDR3 nucleotides read TGTGCCAGCAGTTTATTACCCGGGAGCTCTGGGGCCAACGTCCTGACTTTC.